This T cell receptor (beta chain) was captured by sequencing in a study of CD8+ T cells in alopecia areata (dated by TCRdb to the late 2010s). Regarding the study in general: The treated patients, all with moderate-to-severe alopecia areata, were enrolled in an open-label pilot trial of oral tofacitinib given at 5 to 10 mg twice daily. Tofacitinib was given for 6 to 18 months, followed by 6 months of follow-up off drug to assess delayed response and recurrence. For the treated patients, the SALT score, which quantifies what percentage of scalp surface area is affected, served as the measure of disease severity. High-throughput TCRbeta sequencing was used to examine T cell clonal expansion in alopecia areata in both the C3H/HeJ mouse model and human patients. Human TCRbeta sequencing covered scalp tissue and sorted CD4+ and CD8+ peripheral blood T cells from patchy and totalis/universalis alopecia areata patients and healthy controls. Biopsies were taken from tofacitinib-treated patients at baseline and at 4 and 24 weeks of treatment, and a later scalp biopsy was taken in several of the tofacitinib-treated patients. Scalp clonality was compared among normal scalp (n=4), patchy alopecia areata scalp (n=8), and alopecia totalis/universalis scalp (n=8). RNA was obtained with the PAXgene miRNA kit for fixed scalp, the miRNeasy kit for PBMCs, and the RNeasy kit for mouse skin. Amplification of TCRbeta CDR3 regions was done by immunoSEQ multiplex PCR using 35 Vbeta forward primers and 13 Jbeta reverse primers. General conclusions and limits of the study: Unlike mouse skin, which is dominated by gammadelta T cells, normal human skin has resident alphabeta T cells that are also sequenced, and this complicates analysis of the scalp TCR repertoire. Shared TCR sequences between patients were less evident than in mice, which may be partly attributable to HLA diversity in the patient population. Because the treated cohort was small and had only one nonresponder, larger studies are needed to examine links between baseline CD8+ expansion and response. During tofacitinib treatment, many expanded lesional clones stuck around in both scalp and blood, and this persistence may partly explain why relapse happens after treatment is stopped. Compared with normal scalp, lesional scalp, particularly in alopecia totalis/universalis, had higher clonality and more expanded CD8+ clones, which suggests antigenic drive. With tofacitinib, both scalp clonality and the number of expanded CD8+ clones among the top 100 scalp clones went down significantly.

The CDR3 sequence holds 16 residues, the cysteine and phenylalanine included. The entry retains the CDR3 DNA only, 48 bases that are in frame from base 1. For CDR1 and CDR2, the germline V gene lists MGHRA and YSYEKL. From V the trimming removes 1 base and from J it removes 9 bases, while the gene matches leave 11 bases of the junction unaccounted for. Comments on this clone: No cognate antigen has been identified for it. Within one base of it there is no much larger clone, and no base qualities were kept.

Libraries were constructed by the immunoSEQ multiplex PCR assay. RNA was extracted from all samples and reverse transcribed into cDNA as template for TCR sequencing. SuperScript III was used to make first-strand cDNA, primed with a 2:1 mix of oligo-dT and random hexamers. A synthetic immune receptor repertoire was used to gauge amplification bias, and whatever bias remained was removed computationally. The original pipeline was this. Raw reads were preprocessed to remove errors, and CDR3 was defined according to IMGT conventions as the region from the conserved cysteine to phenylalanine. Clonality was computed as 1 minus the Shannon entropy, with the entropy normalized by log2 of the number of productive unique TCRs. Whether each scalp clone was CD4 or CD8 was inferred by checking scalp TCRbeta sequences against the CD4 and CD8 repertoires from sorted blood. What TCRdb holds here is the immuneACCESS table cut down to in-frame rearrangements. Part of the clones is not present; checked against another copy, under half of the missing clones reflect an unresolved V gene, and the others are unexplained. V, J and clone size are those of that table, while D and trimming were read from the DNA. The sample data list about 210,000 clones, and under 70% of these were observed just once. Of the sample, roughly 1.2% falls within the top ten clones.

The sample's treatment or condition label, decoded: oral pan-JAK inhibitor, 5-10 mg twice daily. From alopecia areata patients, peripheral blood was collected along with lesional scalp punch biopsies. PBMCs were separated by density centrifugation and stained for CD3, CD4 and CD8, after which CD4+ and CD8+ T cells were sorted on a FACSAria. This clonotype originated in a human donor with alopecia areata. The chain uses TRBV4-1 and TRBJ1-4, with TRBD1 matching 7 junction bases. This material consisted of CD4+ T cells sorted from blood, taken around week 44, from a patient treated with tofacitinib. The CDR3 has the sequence CASSQAWDRPAQKLFF. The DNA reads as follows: TGCGCCAGCAGCCAAGCCTGGGACAGACCCGCGCAAAAACTGTTTTTT.